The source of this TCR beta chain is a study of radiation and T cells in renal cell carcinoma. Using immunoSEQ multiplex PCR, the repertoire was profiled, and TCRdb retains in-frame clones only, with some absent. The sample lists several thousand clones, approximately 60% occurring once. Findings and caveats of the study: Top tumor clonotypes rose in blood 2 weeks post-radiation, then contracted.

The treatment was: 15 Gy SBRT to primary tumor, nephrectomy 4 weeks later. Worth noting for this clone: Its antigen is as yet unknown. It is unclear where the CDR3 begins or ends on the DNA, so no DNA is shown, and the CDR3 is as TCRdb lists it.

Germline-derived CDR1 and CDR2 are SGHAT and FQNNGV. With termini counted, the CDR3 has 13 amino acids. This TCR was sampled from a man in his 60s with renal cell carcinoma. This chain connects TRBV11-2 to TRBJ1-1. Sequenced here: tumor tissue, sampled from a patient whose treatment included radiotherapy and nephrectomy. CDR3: CASSLVGWGAADF.